Given below is one T cell receptor beta chain in context. Partitioning of CD4+ cells yielded a CD45RA+ naive subset and a CD45RA-negative memory subset. These data are taken from a study of shared clonotypes between healthy human individuals. As for the study in general: Every donor yielded three CD4 naive, three CD4 memory, two CD8 naive and one CD8 memory plate.

For each subset, genomic DNA was distributed in equal portions over several immunoSEQ plates. Source study methods: Junction-only immunoSEQ sequences carried no quality scores, so filtering differed. Measured with immunoSEQ multiplex PCR; TCRdb has only the in-frame clones, and not every one. V and J calls and clone size are copied from that table; D and trimming were computed from the DNA. The sample includes some 1,400,000 clones, about 96% of them seen just once. With 2 bases clipped from V and 0 bases from J, the junction kept 3 bases outside the gene matches. This CDR3 is 16 amino acids long. CDR1 and CDR2 from the germline V gene are KGHSH and LQKENI.

Specimen: naive CD4+ T cells sorted from blood. As to subset: CD45RA+ positively selected. The clonotype comes from a man aged 25-40 years in good health. The chain uses TRBV18 and TRBJ2-2; 7 bases map to TRBD2. CDR3 DNA: TGTGCCAGCTCACCAACTAGCGTACCGAACACCGGGGAGCTGTTTTTT. This codes for CASSPTSVPNTGELFF.